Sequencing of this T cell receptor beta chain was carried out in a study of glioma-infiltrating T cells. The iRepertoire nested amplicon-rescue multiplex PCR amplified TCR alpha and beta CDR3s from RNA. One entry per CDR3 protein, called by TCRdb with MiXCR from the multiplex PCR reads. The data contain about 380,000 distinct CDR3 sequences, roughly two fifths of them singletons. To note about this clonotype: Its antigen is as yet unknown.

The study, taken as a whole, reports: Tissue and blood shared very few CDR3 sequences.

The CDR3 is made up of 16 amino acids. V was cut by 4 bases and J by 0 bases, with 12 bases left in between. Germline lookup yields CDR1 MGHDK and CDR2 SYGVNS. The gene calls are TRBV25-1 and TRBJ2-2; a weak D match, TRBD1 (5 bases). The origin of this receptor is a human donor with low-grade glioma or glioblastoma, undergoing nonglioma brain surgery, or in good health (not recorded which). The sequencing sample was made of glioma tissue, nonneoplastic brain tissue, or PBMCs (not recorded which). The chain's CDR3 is CASSATVSANTGELFF. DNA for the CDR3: TGTGCCAGCAGTGCGACAGTTTCCGCGAACACCGGGGAGCTGTTTTTT.